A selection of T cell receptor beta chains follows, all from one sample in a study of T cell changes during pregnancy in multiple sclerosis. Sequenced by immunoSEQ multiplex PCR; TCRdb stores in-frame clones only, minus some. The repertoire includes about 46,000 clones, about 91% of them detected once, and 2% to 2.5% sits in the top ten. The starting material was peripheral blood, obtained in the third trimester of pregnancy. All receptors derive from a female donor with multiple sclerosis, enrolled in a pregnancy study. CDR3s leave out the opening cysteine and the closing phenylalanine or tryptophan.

CDR3aa: ASSFFDRGHIISGNTIY
j_gene: TRBJ1-3
v_gene: TRBV7-6

CDR3aa: ASRQDRGGQPQH
j_gene: TRBJ1-5
v_gene: TRBV28

CDR3aa: ASSRTSSTDTQY
j_gene: TRBJ2-3
v_gene: TRBV5-1

CDR3aa: ASSSQQGTGLGGYT
j_gene: TRBJ1-2
v_gene: TRBV11-2

CDR3aa: ASSQDGDYTEAF
j_gene: TRBJ1-1
v_gene: TRBV5-8

CDR3aa: ASSFGRGDYEQY
j_gene: TRBJ2-7
v_gene: TRBV11-2

CDR3aa: ASSPTLSSYEQY
j_gene: TRBJ2-7
v_gene: TRBV7-2

CDR3aa: ASSLSPSYEQY
j_gene: TRBJ2-7
v_gene: TRBV5-1

CDR3aa: ASSWAGEMTNTEAF
j_gene: TRBJ1-1
v_gene: TRBV19

CDR3aa: ASSIKGLAGTDTQY
j_gene: TRBJ2-3
v_gene: TRBV19

CDR3aa: ASSPTGGTDTQY
j_gene: TRBJ2-3
v_gene: TRBV4-1

CDR3aa: ATSAGDKVGGYT
j_gene: TRBJ1-2
v_gene: TRBV10-3

CDR3aa: ASSPLTGIDTQY
j_gene: TRBJ2-3
v_gene: TRBV7-9

CDR3aa: ASSATGADEQY
j_gene: TRBJ2-7
v_gene: TRBV7-9

CDR3aa: ASSLSGGETQY
j_gene: TRBJ2-5
v_gene: TRBV7-2

CDR3aa: ASSPRGGNTEAF
j_gene: TRBJ1-1
v_gene: TRBV9

CDR3aa: ASRTSGNDNEQF
j_gene: TRBJ2-1
v_gene: TRBV19

CDR3aa: ASRRAIDQPQH
j_gene: TRBJ1-5
v_gene: TRBV27

CDR3aa: ASSVGVVVGTEAF
j_gene: TRBJ1-1
v_gene: TRBV4-3

CDR3aa: ASSPPGLAGSGELF
j_gene: TRBJ2-2
v_gene: TRBV18

CDR3aa: ASRTGVTYGYT
j_gene: TRBJ1-2
v_gene: TRBV6-5

CDR3aa: AVRTRWALNTEAF
j_gene: TRBJ1-1
v_gene: TRBV19